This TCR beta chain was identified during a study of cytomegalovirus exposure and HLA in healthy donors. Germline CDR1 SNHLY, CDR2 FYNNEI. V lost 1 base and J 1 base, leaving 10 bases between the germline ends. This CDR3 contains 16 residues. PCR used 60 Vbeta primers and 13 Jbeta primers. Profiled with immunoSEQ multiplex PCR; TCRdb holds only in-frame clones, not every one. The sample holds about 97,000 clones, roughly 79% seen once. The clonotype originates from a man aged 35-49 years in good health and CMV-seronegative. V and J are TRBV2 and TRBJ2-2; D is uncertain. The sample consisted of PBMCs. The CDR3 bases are TGTGCCAGCAGTGAAGAAAGGCCAGGGAACACCGGGGAGCTGTTTTTT. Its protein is CASSEERPGNTGELFF.